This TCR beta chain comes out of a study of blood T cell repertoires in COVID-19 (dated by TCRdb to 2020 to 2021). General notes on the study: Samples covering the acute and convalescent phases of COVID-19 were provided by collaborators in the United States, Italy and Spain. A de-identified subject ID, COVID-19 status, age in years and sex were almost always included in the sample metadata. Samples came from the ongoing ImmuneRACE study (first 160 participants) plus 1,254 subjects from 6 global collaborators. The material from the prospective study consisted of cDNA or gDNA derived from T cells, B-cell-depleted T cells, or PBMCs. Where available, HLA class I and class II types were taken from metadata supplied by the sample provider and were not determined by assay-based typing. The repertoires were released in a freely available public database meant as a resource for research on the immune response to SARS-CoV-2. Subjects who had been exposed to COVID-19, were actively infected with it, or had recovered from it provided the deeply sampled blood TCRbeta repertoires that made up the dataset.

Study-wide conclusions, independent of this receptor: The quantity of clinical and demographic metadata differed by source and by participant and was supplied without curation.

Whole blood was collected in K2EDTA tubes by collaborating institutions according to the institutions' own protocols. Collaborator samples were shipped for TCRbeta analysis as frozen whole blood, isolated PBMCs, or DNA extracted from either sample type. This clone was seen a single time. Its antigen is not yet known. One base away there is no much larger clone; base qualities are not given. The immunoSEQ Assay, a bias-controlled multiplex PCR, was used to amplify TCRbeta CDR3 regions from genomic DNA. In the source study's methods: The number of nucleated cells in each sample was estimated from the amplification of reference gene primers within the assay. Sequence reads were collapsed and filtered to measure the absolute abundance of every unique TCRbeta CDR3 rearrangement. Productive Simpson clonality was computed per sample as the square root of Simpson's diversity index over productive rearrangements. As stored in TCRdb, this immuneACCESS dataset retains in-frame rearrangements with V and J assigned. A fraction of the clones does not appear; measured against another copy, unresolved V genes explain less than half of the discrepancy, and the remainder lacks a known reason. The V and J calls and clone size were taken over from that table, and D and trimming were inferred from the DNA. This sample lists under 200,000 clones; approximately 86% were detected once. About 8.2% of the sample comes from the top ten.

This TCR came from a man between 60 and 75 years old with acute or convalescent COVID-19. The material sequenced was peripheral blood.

CDR3 reads: CATSRDKNSPLHF. The DNA sequence is as follows: TGTGCCACCAGTCGGGACAAGAATTCACCCCTCCACTTT. This chain joins TRBV24-1 to TRBJ1-6; TRBD1 could be the D gene, as 6 bases match. Taken from cysteine to phenylalanine, the CDR3 has 13 residues. Of the read, only the CDR3 DNA is kept; its 39 bases are in frame from base 1. V and J are truncated by 6 bases and 7 bases respectively, leaving an intervening sequence of 9 bases. CDR1 and CDR2, per the germline V gene, are KGHDR and SFDVKD.